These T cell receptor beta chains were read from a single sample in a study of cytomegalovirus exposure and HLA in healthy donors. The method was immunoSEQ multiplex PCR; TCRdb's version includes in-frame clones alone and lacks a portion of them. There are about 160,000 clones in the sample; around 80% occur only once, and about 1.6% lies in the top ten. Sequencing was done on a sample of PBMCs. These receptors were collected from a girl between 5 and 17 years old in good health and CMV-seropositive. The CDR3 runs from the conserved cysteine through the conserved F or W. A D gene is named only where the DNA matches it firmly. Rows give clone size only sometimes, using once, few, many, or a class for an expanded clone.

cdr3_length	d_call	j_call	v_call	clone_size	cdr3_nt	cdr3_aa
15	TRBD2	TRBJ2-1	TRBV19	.	TGTGCCAGTAGTAGACTAGCGGGGGACTACAATGAGCAGTTCTTC	CASSRLAGDYNEQFF
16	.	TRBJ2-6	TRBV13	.	TGTGCCAGCAGCCCAAAAGGACAGTCTGGGGCCAACGTCCTGACTTTC	CASSPKGQSGANVLTF
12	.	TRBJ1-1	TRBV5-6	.	TGTGCCAGCAGCTCAATGAACACTGAAGCTTTCTTT	CASSSMNTEAFF
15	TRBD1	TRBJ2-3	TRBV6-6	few	TGTGCCAGCAGTACCGGACAGGGGGCGGGGGATACGCAGTATTTT	CASSTGQGAGDTQYF
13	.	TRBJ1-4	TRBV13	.	TGTGCCAGCAGCCCCTCCCGGATCCGAAACCGGGTTTTT	CASSPSRIRNRVF
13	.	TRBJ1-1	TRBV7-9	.	TGTGCCAGCAGCTTAGGACAGAACACTGAAGCTTTCTTT	CASSLGQNTEAFF
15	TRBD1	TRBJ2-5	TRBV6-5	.	TGTGCCAGCAGTTACTCGGCAGGGGGACAAGAGACCCAGTACTTC	CASSYSAGGQETQYF
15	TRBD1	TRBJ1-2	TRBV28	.	TGTGCCAGCAGTTCCTCGGACAGGGGCCACTATGGCTACACCTTC	CASSSSDRGHYGYTF
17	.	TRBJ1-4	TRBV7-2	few	TGTGCCAGCAGCATCGACAGGCTTGGTGTTAGTAATGAAAAACTGTTTTTT	CASSIDRLGVSNEKLFF
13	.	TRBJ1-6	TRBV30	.	TGTGCCTGGAGCCCCGGGTCGGATTCACCCCTCCACTTT	CAWSPGSDSPLHF
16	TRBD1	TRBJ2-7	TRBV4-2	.	TGTGCCAGCAGCCCCGGACAGGGTGGGGGATCCTACGAGCAGTACTTC	CASSPGQGGGSYEQYF
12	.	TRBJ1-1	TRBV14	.	TGTGCCAGCAGCAACAGAAACACTGAAGCTTTCTTT	CASSNRNTEAFF
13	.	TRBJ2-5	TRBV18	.	TGTGCCGGCTCACCGACAGGTCGAGAGACCCAGTACTTC	CAGSPTGRETQYF
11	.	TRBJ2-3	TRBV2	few	TGTGCCACTTCGAGGACAGATACGCAGTATTTT	CATSRTDTQYF
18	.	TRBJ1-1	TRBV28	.	TGTGCCAGCAGTTTCCCACAGGGTAAATCGGGTATGAACACTGAAGCTTTCTTT	CASSFPQGKSGMNTEAFF
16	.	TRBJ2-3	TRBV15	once	TGTGCCACCAGCGCCCGCAGGGGCTTAAGCACAGATACGCAGTATTTT	CATSARRGLSTDTQYF
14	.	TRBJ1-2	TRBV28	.	TGTGCCAGCAGTTTCCTGAGAGGTACCCAGGGCTACACCTTC	CASSFLRGTQGYTF
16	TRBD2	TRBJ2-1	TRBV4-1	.	TGCGCCAGCAGCCAAGTCCGACTAGCGAAATACAATGAGCAGTTCTTC	CASSQVRLAKYNEQFF
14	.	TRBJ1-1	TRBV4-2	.	TGTGCCAGCAGCCAAGGGGGAGCTATTATTGAAGCTTTCTTT	CASSQGGAIIEAFF
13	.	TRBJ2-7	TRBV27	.	TGTGCCAGCAGTTACAGGGTTGGCTACGAGCAGTACTTC	CASSYRVGYEQYF
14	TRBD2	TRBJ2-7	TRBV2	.	TGTGCCAGCAGCTTCGGGGGGACCACCTACGAGCAGTACTTC	CASSFGGTTYEQYF
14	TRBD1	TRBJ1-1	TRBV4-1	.	TGCGCCAGCAGCCTTAGGACAGGGGCTAGTGAAGCTTTCTTT	CASSLRTGASEAFF
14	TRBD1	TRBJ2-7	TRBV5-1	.	TGCGCCAGCAGCCCTGGACAGGGAGCCTACGAGCAGTACTTC	CASSPGQGAYEQYF
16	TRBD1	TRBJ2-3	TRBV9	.	TGTGCCAGCAGCGCCGACCAGGGGGCGCCCGCAGATACGCAGTATTTT	CASSADQGAPADTQYF
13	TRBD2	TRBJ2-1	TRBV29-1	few	TGCAGCGTCGTCCTAGCGGGATACAATGAGCAGTTCTTC	CSVVLAGYNEQFF
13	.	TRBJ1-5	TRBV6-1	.	TGTGCCAGCAGGGCCTCTGAGGGTCAGCCCCAGCATTTT	CASRASEGQPQHF
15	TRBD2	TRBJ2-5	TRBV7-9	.	TGTGCCAGCAGCTTCCTAGCGGGAGTAGGAGAGACCCAGTACTTC	CASSFLAGVGETQYF
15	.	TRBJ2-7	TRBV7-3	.	TGTGCCAGCAGCTCGGATCCGGGACTCCCTTTCCAGCAGTACTTC	CASSSDPGLPFQQYF
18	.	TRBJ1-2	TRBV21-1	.	TGTGCCAGCAGCCACCTAGGACAGGGGGCGCCCCTAGGCTATGGCTACACCTTC	CASSHLGQGAPLGYGYTF
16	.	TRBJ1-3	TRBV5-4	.	TGTGCCAGCAGCTTGTCAGGGGATAGGTCTGGAAACACCATATATTTT	CASSLSGDRSGNTIYF
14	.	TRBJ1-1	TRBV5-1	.	TGCGCCAGCGCTAGGGGCAGGGGTTACACTGAAGCTTTCTTT	CASARGRGYTEAFF
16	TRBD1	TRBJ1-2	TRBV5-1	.	TGCGCCAGCAGCTTGGATCCCGGGACAGGGGCCTATGGCTACACCTTC	CASSLDPGTGAYGYTF
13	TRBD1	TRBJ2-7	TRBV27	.	TGTGCCAGCAGTTTCGACAGGGTTAACGAGCAGTACTTC	CASSFDRVNEQYF
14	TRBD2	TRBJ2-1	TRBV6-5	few	TGTGCCAGCAGCCGACTAGCGGCCCAGGAGGAGCAGTTCTTC	CASSRLAAQEEQFF
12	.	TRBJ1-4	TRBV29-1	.	TGCAGTGGTTGCCAGCGGGATGAAAAACTGTTTTTT	CSGCQRDEKLFF
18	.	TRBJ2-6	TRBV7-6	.	TGCGCCAGCAGCTTAGAGCCCGAAGTTTTCTCTGGGGCCAACGTCCTGACTTTC	CASSLEPEVFSGANVLTF
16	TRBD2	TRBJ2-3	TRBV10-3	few	TGTGCCATCAGTGGGACTAGCGGGAGGCCTGTAGATACGCAGTATTTT	CAISGTSGRPVDTQYF
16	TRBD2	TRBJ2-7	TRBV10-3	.	TGTGCCATCAGCTCCCCAGGGGTAGCGGGAGAACACGAGCAGTACTTC	CAISSPGVAGEHEQYF
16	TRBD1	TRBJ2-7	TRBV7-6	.	TGTGCCAGCAGCTTAGGCGGGGGGACAGGGGTCTACGAGCAGTACTTC	CASSLGGGTGVYEQYF
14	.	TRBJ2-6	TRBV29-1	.	TGCAGCGCCTTTGCGGGTTACGGGGCCAACGTCCTGACTTTC	CSAFAGYGANVLTF
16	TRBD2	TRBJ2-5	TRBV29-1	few	TGCAGCGTTGAGGGGGCTAGCGGGAGTCATCAAGAGACCCAGTACTTC	CSVEGASGSHQETQYF
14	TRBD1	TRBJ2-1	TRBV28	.	TGTGCCAGCAGTTTAACAGGGGCCTACAATGAGCAGTTCTTC	CASSLTGAYNEQFF